Listed below are T cell receptor beta chains from one sample, sequenced in a study of T cells in Graves' hyperthyroidism and ophthalmopathy. TCRdb fed the multiplex PCR reads into MiXCR, producing one record per CDR3 protein. Altogether about 530,000 distinct CDR3 sequences are present, 17% being singletons, with the ten largest covering roughly a sixth. The sample comprised blood. All receptors derive from a young woman with Graves' ophthalmopathy. The CDR3 runs from the conserved cysteine through the conserved F or W. D genes are given only for firm matches. Only some rows state a clone size, as once, few, many or a class for expanded clones.

J,V,size,D,CDR3,DNA
TRBJ2-2,TRBV5-1,.,.,CASSLKAIPANTGELFF,TGCGCCAGCAGCTTGAAAGCGATACCAGCGAACACCGGGGAGCTGTTTTTT
TRBJ2-2,TRBV12-3/TRBV12-4,few,.,CASSHSRYHTGELFF,TGTGCCAGCAGCCACAGCCGTTATCACACCGGGGAGCTGTTTTTT
TRBJ2-3,TRBV2,many,.,CATSPRGASTDTQYF,TGTGCCACCTCCCCCCGGGGGGCTAGCACAGATACGCAGTATTTT
TRBJ1-1,TRBV18,many,.,CASSPVTSNTEAFF,TGTGCCAGCTCACCCGTGACCTCGAACACTGAAGCTTTCTTT
TRBJ2-7,TRBV3-1,few,TRBD2,CASSQAASGRSYEQYF,TGTGCCAGCAGCCAAGCGGCTAGCGGGAGATCCTACGAGCAGTACTTC
TRBJ1-2,TRBV28,.,TRBD1,CASRRQGGIYGYTF,TGTGCCAGCAGGCGACAGGGGGGAATCTATGGCTACACCTTC
TRBJ2-3,TRBV28,.,.,CASRGGVSSVTDTQYF,TGTGCCTCCAGAGGGGGAGTGAGCAGCGTGACAGATACGCAGTATTTT
TRBJ2-6,TRBV5-5,many,.,CASSLAPRSSGANVLTF,TGTGCCAGCAGCTTGGCCCCCAGGTCCTCTGGGGCCAACGTCCTGACTTTC
TRBJ2-3,TRBV11-2,many,.,CASSRGQGKKYF,TGTGCCAGCAGCCGAGGGCAGGGAAAAAAGTATTTT
TRBJ2-1,TRBV19,.,TRBD2,CASSRETSGVSNEQFF,TGTGCCAGTAGTAGAGAAACTAGCGGAGTCTCCAATGAGCAGTTCTTC
TRBJ2-1,TRBV10-3,few,.,CAIRKDGNEQFF,TGTGCCATCAGAAAAGATGGCAATGAGCAGTTCTTC
TRBJ2-5,TRBV7-2,many,TRBD2,CASSPSLVAGSWTQYF,TGTGCCAGCAGCCCTTCCCTCGTAGCGGGGTCATGGACCCAGTACTTC
TRBJ1-6,TRBV6-1,many,.,CASSYRVGEGSPLHF,TGTGCCAGCAGCTACCGGGTCGGAGAGGGTTCACCCCTCCACTTT
TRBJ2-5,TRBV30,many,.,CAWSVGPLVTQYF,TGTGCCTGGAGTGTGGGGCCCCTCGTGACCCAGTACTTC
TRBJ1-1,TRBV10-2,once,TRBD1,CASSEQGATEAFF,TGCGCCAGCAGTGAACAGGGGGCCACTGAAGCTTTCTTT
TRBJ1-2,TRBV20-1,.,.,CSASPQRDYGYTF,TGCAGTGCTAGTCCCCAGCGGGACTATGGCTACACCTTC
TRBJ1-2,TRBV11-2,once,.,CASIGTETAGYTF,TGTGCCAGCATCGGGACGGAAACTGCTGGCTACACCTTC
TRBJ1-6,TRBV7-2,.,TRBD1,CASSLIGGDTNSPLHF,TGTGCCAGCAGCTTAATAGGGGGCGATACTAATTCACCCCTCCACTTT
TRBJ1-2,TRBV19,.,.,CASSPRTETPNYGYTF,TGTGCCAGTAGTCCTAGGACGGAAACCCCTAACTATGGCTACACCTTC
TRBJ1-2,TRBV19,.,.,CASSIRREFLDYGYTF,TGTGCCAGTAGTATCCGTAGGGAATTTTTGGACTATGGCTACACCTTC
TRBJ2-7,TRBV25-1,.,.,CASSESSPYEQYF,TGTGCCAGCAGTGAATCGAGCCCCTACGAGCAGTACTTC
TRBJ2-3,TRBV28,many,TRBD2,CASSVGTSGRGSDTQYF,TGTGCCAGCAGCGTCGGGACTAGCGGGAGGGGATCGGATACGCAGTATTTT
TRBJ1-1,TRBV5-6,.,TRBD1,CASSPWTGLGAFF,TGTGCCAGTAGTCCATGGACAGGTTTAGGAGCTTTCTTT
TRBJ2-1,TRBV3-1,many,.,CASSQDLLPLGEQFF,TGTGCCAGCAGCCAAGATCTCCTTCCTTTGGGCGAGCAGTTCTTC